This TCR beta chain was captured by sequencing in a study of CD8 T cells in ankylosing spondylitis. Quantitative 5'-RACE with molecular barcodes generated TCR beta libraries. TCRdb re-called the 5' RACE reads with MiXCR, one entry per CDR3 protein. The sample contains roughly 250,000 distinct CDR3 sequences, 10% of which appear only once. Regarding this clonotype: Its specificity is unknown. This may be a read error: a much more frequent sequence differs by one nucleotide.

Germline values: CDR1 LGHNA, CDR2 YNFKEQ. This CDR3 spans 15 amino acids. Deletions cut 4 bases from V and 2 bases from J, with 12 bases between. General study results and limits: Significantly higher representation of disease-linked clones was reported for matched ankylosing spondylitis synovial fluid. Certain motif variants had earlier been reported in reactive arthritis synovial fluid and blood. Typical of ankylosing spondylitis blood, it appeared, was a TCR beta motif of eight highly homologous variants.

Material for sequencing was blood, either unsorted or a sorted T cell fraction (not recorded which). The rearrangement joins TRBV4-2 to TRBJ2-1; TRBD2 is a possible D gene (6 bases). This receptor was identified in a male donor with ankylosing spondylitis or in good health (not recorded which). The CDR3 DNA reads TGTGCCAGCAGCCCGTTGTGGGAGGCCTACAATGAGCAGTTCTTC. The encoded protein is CASSPLWEAYNEQFF.